One sample yielded the 27 T cell receptor beta chains listed below, sequenced in a study of sequential checkpoint blockade in melanoma. Treatment described: randomized to nivolumab then ipilimumab (arm A) or the reverse (arm B). Clones were sequenced by immunoSEQ multiplex PCR, and TCRdb holds only the in-frame ones, with some missing. The repertoire includes over 15,000 clones, about 80% of them detected once, and 12% sits in the top ten. This specimen consisted of CD8+ T cells sorted from blood (inferred from file names), obtained from a patient given nivolumab and ipilimumab in sequence. These receptors all stem from a human donor with melanoma.

The chain employs TRBV7-8 and TRBJ1-2; 7 bases agree with TRBD1. CDR3 length: 16 residues. Germline loops: CDR1 SGHVS, CDR2 FQNEAQ. V dropped 1 base and J dropped 1; count of bases not matched to a gene: 6. The CDR3 bases are TGTGCCAGCAGCTTAGTTTTGGACAGGAGTAACTATGGCTACACCTTC. Protein: CASSLVLDRSNYGYTF.

The V and J genes are TRBV19 and TRBJ2-7; TRBD2 aligns across 8 bases. Germline V gene lookup returns CDR1 LNHDA and CDR2 SQIVND (reference sequence). The CDR3 contains 13 residues. Trimming cost V 10 bases and J 3 bases; bases outside gene matches: 8. The CDR3 reads CATGRGESYEQYF. In DNA form, the CDR3 reads TGTGCCACCGGGAGGGGGGAGAGCTACGAGCAGTACTTC.

DNA for the CDR3: TGTGCCAGCAGTTTATTCCCGGGGTACGAGCAGTACTTC. Protein: CASSLFPGYEQYF. The chain joins TRBV27 to TRBJ2-7, with a tentative D call TRBD2 (5 bases). Germline V gives CDR1 MNHEY, CDR2 SMNVEV (reference sequence). Deletions cut 1 base from V and 4 bases from J, with 8 bases between. This CDR3 region has 13 residues.

The chain joins TRBV4-1 to TRBJ2-7; 9 bases match TRBD1. Germline V lookup: CDR1 MGHRA, CDR2 YSYEKL. V was pared by 0 bases and J by 3 bases, with 0 bases of the junction left unmatched. The CDR3 sequence is 14 residues long. The CDR3 DNA follows: TGCGCCAGCAGCCAAGAGACAGGGGGCTACGAGCAGTACTTC. It yields the protein CASSQETGGYEQYF.

The chain couples TRBV4-1 to TRBJ2-7, with TRBD2 matching 7 bases. Trimming removed 1 base from V and 3 bases from J; junction bases left unmatched: 6. The CDR3 runs to 15 residues. Looked up from germline, CDR1 is MGHRA and CDR2 is YSYEKL. The CDR3 spells CASSQVASGFYEQYF. The DNA for the CDR3 is TGCGCCAGCAGCCAAGTAGCTAGCGGCTTCTACGAGCAGTACTTC.

This clone was detected only once. V is TRBV19 and J is TRBJ2-7, with D perhaps matching TRBD1 (6 bases). CDR3 length equals 12 residues. The germline gives CDR1 LNHDA, CDR2 SQIVND (reference sequence). Trimming removed 10 bases at V and 6 bases at J, with 16 bases between. The CDR3 DNA sequence: TGTGCCACCAGGACAGACTCTGGCGAGCAGTACTTC. Protein sequence: CATRTDSGEQYF.

The rearrangement joins TRBV7-8 to TRBJ2-7; D gene ambiguous. Germline CDR1 reads SGHVS; CDR2 reads FQNEAQ. The CDR3 sequence is 13 residues long. V was clipped by 0 bases and J by 2 bases, with 5 bases between them. The CDR3 region is CASSLAGTYEQYF. DNA for the CDR3: TGTGCCAGCAGCTTAGCGGGCACCTACGAGCAGTACTTC.

The chain uses TRBV28 and TRBJ2-7; a possible D gene is TRBD2 (6 bases). The V end was cut by 3 bases, the J end by 4 bases, with 28 bases between. The germline CDR1 and CDR2 sequences are MDHEN and SYDVKM. The CDR3 length is 19 residues. CDR3 sequence: CASSFPRGLLLLSQYEQYF. CDR3 bases: TGTGCCAGCAGTTTCCCCCGAGGACTACTACTACTGAGCCAGTACGAGCAGTACTTC.

The V call is TRBV4-3, the J call TRBJ1-3; 8 positions agree with TRBD1. The J segment lost 2 bases and the V segment lost 5 bases, leaving 5 bases of the junction unmatched. The V gene's germline CDR1 is LGHNA and CDR2 YSLEER. CDR3 length equals 15 residues. Here the CDR3 reads CASSTDRGTGNTIYF. CDR3 DNA: TGCGCCAGCAGCACCGACAGGGGAACTGGAAACACCATATATTTT.

The chain employs TRBV9 and TRBJ1-1; 8 nucleotides line up with TRBD1. Trimming took 3 bases from V and 2 from J; bases not matched to a gene: 6. The germline V gene has CDR1 SGDLS and CDR2 YYNGEE. The CDR3 loop spans 15 amino acids. The chain's CDR3 is CASSGGQADNTEAFF. The CDR3 coding sequence is TGTGCCAGCAGCGGGGGACAGGCGGATAACACTGAAGCTTTCTTT.

The CDR3: CAWSVRWGGDYGYTF. The CDR3 DNA sequence: TGTGCCTGGAGTGTACGTTGGGGAGGTGACTATGGCTACACCTTC. This chain uses TRBV30 with TRBJ1-2, with D hard to call. CDR1 and CDR2 from the germline V gene are GTSNPN and SVGIG (reference sequence). Trimming took off 0 bases at V and 3 bases at J, with 14 bases between the two ends. This CDR3 has 15 amino acids.

This chain connects TRBV6-5 to TRBJ2-7; D perhaps matches TRBD1 (5 bases). V shed 4 bases and J shed 5 bases, with 12 bases lying between them. CDR3 size: 13 residues. Germline CDR1 and CDR2: MNHEY and SVGAGI. CDR3 nucleotide sequence: TGTGCCAGCAGTTCGGCAGGGCTTGACGAGCAGTACTTC. Its translation is CASSSAGLDEQYF.

J is TRBJ2-7 and V is TRBV5-3, with a weak D call TRBD2 (6 bases). TRBV5-3 is annotated as an ORF whose role is uncertain. CDR3 length equals 13 residues. Trimming shortened V by 6 bases and J by 5 bases, and 15 bases separated the two germline ends. For the CDR3, the DNA is TGTGCCAGAACCCCCCTCGCGGGGAACGAGCAGTACTTC. It translates to CARTPLAGNEQYF.

The chain employs TRBV4-3 and TRBJ2-1; no firm D call. CDR3 length: 15 residues. Per germline, CDR1 LGHNA and CDR2 YSLEER. Trimming removed 0 bases at V and 1 base at J, with 7 bases between. DNA for the CDR3: TGCGCCAGCAGCCAAGATTTCAGATCCTACAATGAGCAGTTCTTC. Translating it yields CASSQDFRSYNEQFF.

This clone appeared a few times. The chain combines TRBV7-9 with TRBJ1-2; D unclear. This CDR3 has 14 residues. V lost 0 bases and J lost 6, with 11 bases in between. The germline V gene encodes CDR1 SEHNR and CDR2 FQNEAQ (reference sequence). The CDR3 loop reads CASSLAGDSHGYTF. Here the CDR3 DNA reads TGTGCCAGCAGCTTAGCGGGAGACTCTCATGGCTACACCTTC.

V gene TRBV13 combines with J gene TRBJ2-7, with 7 bases lining up with TRBD2. CDR3 length: 16 amino acids. The V and J ends lost 5 bases and 0 bases, in that order; junction bases with no gene match: 10. The germline gives CDR1 PRHDT, CDR2 FYEKMQ (reference sequence). CDR3 sequence reads: CASSPAGAPGSYEQYF. The CDR3 DNA follows: TGTGCCAGCAGCCCGGCGGGAGCACCCGGCTCCTACGAGCAGTACTTC.

The chain couples TRBV9 to TRBJ1-4; possible D gene TRBD1, 6 bases. CDR3 size: 15 residues. Germline V gene data show CDR1 as SGDLS and CDR2 as YYNGEE. Trimming shortened V by 4 bases and J by 8 bases, and 18 bases separated the two germline ends. CDR3 region: CASSPRGGAGEKLFF. CDR3 in DNA: TGTGCCAGCAGCCCCAGAGGGGGGGCAGGAGAAAAACTGTTTTTT.

Only one count was recorded for this clone. The genes are TRBV18 and TRBJ2-7, with TRBD1 matching 8 bases. Germline CDR1 KGHSH, CDR2 LQKENI. This CDR3 has 14 residues. The junction had 3 bases not matched to a gene; V was cut back by 3 bases and J by 2 bases. The CDR3 spells CASSPGQGAYEQYF. For the CDR3, the DNA is TGTGCCAGCTCACCCGGACAGGGAGCCTACGAGCAGTACTTC.

The CDR3 DNA reads TGTGCCAGCAGCTGGACTAGCGGGAGGGCCGGCGAGCAGTACTTC. Its translation: CASSWTSGRAGEQYF. The V gene is TRBV5-5, the J gene TRBJ2-7; 15 bases fit TRBD2. The CDR3 consists of 15 residues. V lost 3 bases to trimming and J lost 6 bases; unmatched junction nucleotides: 4. CDR1 and CDR2 from the germline V gene are SGHKS and YYEKEE (reference sequence).

The V gene is TRBV4-1, the J gene TRBJ2-1; a possible D gene is TRBD1 (6 bases). Germline lookup yields CDR1 MGHRA and CDR2 YSYEKL. V lost 1 base and J 6 bases, leaving 10 bases between the germline ends. This CDR3 comprises 14 residues. CDR3 nucleotides: TGCGCCAGCAGCCAAGGAGTACAGGGCAATGAGCAGTTCTTC. This translates into CASSQGVQGNEQFF.

V is TRBV25-1 and J is TRBJ1-2; a possible D gene is TRBD1 (6 bases). Germline V CDR1 and CDR2: MGHDK, SYGVNS. Trimming stripped 6 bases from V and 3 bases from J, with 14 bases between. The length of the CDR3 is 14 residues. DNA for the CDR3: TGTGCCAGCAGCCCCCGGGACATATACTATGGCTACACCTTC. It codes for CASSPRDIYYGYTF.

This chain links TRBV7-2 with TRBJ2-7; tentatively, D is TRBD1 (6 bases). The CDR3 is 15 amino acids. CDR1 is SGHTA, CDR2 FQGNSA, per germline. The ends were cut back, 1 base at V and 3 bases at J, with 13 bases in the middle. As DNA, the CDR3 is TGTGCCAGCAGCTTAGAAGCAGGGGATCTCTACGAGCAGTACTTC. Its translation is CASSLEAGDLYEQYF.

The J gene is TRBJ1-2, the V gene TRBV25-1; tentative D call: TRBD1 (5 bases). V lost 2 bases and J lost 8, with 6 bases in between. The length of the CDR3 is 11 residues. Germline lookup yields CDR1 MGHDK and CDR2 SYGVNS. CDR3 sequence reads: CASSEGAGYTF. As DNA, the CDR3 is TGTGCCAGCAGTGAAGGGGCAGGCTACACCTTC.

The chain couples TRBV19 to TRBJ1-5, with D possibly matching TRBD1 (5 bases). The CDR3 extends over 15 amino acids. V dropped 7 bases and J dropped 3 bases, with 16 bases sitting between them. CDR1 is LNHDA and CDR2 is SQIVND in the germline V gene (reference sequence). The CDR3 coding sequence is TGTGCCAGTAACCAATCTGGAGGGGCCAATCAGCCCCAGCATTTT. Translation gives CASNQSGGANQPQHF.

This clone was seen only a few times. The rearrangement uses TRBV11-3 and TRBJ1-1; D remains unclear. Looked up from germline, CDR1 is SGHNT and CDR2 is YENEEA. Between the trimmed V and J ends, which lost 1 base and 0 bases, there was a span of 9 bases. This CDR3 is 15 amino acids long. CDR3 amino acids: CASSLATTMNTEAFF. Here the CDR3 DNA reads TGTGCCAGCAGCTTAGCTACGACAATGAACACTGAAGCTTTCTTT.

The V and J genes are TRBV9 and TRBJ2-7; TRBD2 agrees at 7 bases. This CDR3 has 15 amino acids. Unmatched junction bases numbered 3, after V lost 0 bases and J lost 0 bases. Germline lookup yields CDR1 SGDLS and CDR2 YYNGEE. CDR3 sequence reads: CASSVEAGDSYEQYF. CDR3 DNA sequence: TGTGCCAGCAGCGTAGAGGCGGGGGACTCCTACGAGCAGTACTTC.

This CDR3 is CASSQPGVPYEQYF. As DNA, the CDR3 is TGTGCCAGCAGCCAGCCAGGGGTCCCCTACGAGCAGTACTTC. The chain is built from TRBV14 and TRBJ2-7; TRBD1 is a possible D gene (6 bases). V was cut by 3 bases and J by 2 bases, with 11 bases left in between. The V gene's germline CDR1 is SGHDN and CDR2 FVKESK. CDR3 length: 14 residues. The entire variable domain, with the rest obtained from reference TRBV14 and TRBJ2-7, is as follows: EAGVTQFPSHSVIEKGQTVTLRCDPISGHDNLYWYRRVMGKEIKFLLHFVKESKQDESGMPNNRFLAERTGGTYSTLKVQPAELEDSGVYFCASSQPGVPYEQYFGPGTRLTVT.